This T cell receptor (beta chain) was sequenced for a study of cytomegalovirus exposure and HLA in healthy donors. Study outcomes and limitations: Data from an earlier analysis indicated that most TCR beta V segments were productive either about 87% or about 30% of the time. Cytomegalovirus association was assigned to about 150 TCR beta chains. As was reported, the classifier diagnosed cytomegalovirus status with high specificity and sensitivity.

With regard to this clone: Antigen: not known.

Germline CDR1 MDHEN, CDR2 SYDVKM. With 5 bases removed from V and 2 bases from J, the gap between germline ends came to 13 bases. The CDR3 spans 15 residues. The PCR had 60 Vbeta and 13 Jbeta primers. Sequenced by immunoSEQ multiplex PCR; TCRdb stores in-frame clones only, minus some. The table has approximately 160,000 clones, over 70% seen once. This TCR was sampled from a woman in her fifties or sixties in good health and CMV-seropositive. The rearrangement links TRBV28 to TRBJ1-5; no clear D. The sequencing input was PBMCs. CDR3 region: CASSVSTFGNQPQHF. The CDR3 DNA sequence: TGTGCCAGCAGTGTCTCTACCTTTGGCAATCAGCCCCAGCATTTT.